The 20 T cell receptor beta chains in this list originate from one sample, sequenced in a study of shared clonotypes between healthy human individuals. Sequencing used immunoSEQ multiplex PCR; TCRdb keeps in-frame clones, though not all of them. The sample records roughly 500,000 clones, about 96% being singletons. The sequencing sample was made of naive CD4+ T cells sorted from blood. Sample subset: CD45RA+ positively selected. All receptors come from a woman under 40 in good health.

The chain employs TRBV19 and TRBJ2-7; 8 bases are a match to TRBD1. Germline V gene data show CDR1 as LNHDA and CDR2 as SQIVND (reference sequence). V was pared by 8 bases and J by 3 bases, with 6 bases of the junction left unmatched. The CDR3 consists of 13 residues. Here the CDR3 reads CASGSGQGYEQYF. As DNA, the CDR3 is TGTGCCAGTGGGTCTGGACAGGGCTACGAGCAGTACTTC.

This chain connects TRBV5-1 to TRBJ2-5; 7 bases are shared with TRBD1. The J call may be faulty, since TRBJ2-7 better matches the DNA end. The germline V gene has CDR1 SGHRS and CDR2 YFSETQ. This CDR3 comprises 14 residues. Written as DNA, the CDR3 is TGCGCCAGCAGCTTCGGACAGGAGTCCTACGAGCAGTACTTC. Translated: CASSFGQESYEQYF.

This clone was recorded only once. The J gene is TRBJ2-1, the V gene TRBV7-8, with 7 positions matching TRBD2. The V gene's germline CDR1 is SGHVS and CDR2 FQNEAQ. With 0 bases clipped from V and 7 bases from J, the junction kept 9 bases outside the gene matches. The CDR3 sequence is 16 residues long. CDR3 bases: TGTGCCAGCAGCTTAGCCGGTTGGACTAGGACTAATGAGCAGTTCTTC. This encodes CASSLAGWTRTNEQFF.

V is TRBV29-1 and J is TRBJ2-4, with D maybe TRBD1 (5 bases). The CDR3 covers 12 residues. The germline V gene encodes CDR1 SQVTM and CDR2 ANQGSEA. The V gene lost 4 bases and the J gene lost 5 bases, with 9 bases spanning the gap. The CDR3 region has the DNA TGCAGCGTTGTACCGACAGAAAACATTCAGTACTTC. Protein product: CSVVPTENIQYF.

The J gene is TRBJ1-1, the V gene TRBV6-1; unclear D gene. Germline CDR1 MNHNS, CDR2 SASEGT. Trimming took 5 bases from V and 2 from J, leaving 9 bases between them. The CDR3 is made up of 13 amino acids. The CDR3 region is CASSWTDNTEAFF. CDR3 coding DNA: TGTGCCAGCAGTTGGACTGACAACACTGAAGCTTTCTTT.

V usage is TRBV19 and J usage is TRBJ2-5; TRBD2 agrees at 11 bases. Germline V gene lookup returns CDR1 LNHDA and CDR2 SQIVND (reference sequence). This CDR3 has 15 residues. The ends lost 6 bases at V and 5 bases at J; junction bases unmatched: 8. In nucleotides, the CDR3 is TGTGCCAGTAGCACACTAGCGGGGGTGGAGGAGACCCAGTACTTC. Its translation: CASSTLAGVEETQYF.

The CDR3: CASSFLSGRGFSEQFF. CDR3 bases: TGCGCCAGCAGCTTCCTTAGCGGGAGGGGGTTTTCTGAGCAGTTCTTC. The rearrangement joins TRBV5-1 to TRBJ2-1, with TRBD2 matching 11 bases. Germline CDR1 SGHRS, CDR2 YFSETQ. After removal of 2 bases from V and 9 bases from J, the junction contained 10 bases not matched to a gene. This CDR3 spans 16 amino acids.

The V and J genes are TRBV10-3 and TRBJ2-7; no clear D. CDR3 length: 13 amino acids. The V gene lost 3 bases and the J gene lost 2 bases, with 8 bases spanning the gap. Germline-derived CDR1 and CDR2 are ENHRY and SYGVKD. DNA for the CDR3: TGTGCCATCAGTGATAACACCCCCTACGAGCAGTACTTC. Its protein is CAISDNTPYEQYF.

This clone was recorded only once. The V gene is TRBV5-1, the J gene TRBJ1-4; D gene uncertain. The CDR3 is 14 residues long. Germline V gene lookup returns CDR1 SGHRS and CDR2 YFSETQ. The V gene lost 2 bases and the J gene lost 7 bases, with 12 bases spanning the gap. CDR3 residues: CASSFRGDGEKLFF. The DNA of the CDR3 is TGCGCCAGCAGCTTTCGCGGTGATGGTGAAAAACTGTTTTTT.

The rearrangement links TRBV11-2 to TRBJ2-5; 9 bases fit TRBD1. The CDR3 extends over 14 amino acids. From germline, CDR1 is SGHAT and CDR2 FQNNGV. The junction had 6 bases not matched to a gene; V was cut back by 5 bases and J by 5 bases. CDR3 nucleotide sequence: TGTGCCAGCAGCCTGGGACAGGGATGGGAGACCCAGTACTTC. The encoded protein is CASSLGQGWETQYF.

The CDR3 sequence is CASQAGVRYEQYF. Here the CDR3 DNA reads TGTGCCAGCCAGGCGGGAGTAAGGTACGAGCAGTACTTC. The chain recombines TRBV6-6 with TRBJ2-7, with 7 bases matching TRBD2. The CDR3 runs to 13 residues. Germline assignment: CDR1 MNHNY and CDR2 SVGAGI (reference sequence). V was clipped by 8 bases and J by 4 bases; unmatched bases: 8.

On this clone itself: Other DNA sequences in the same sample also yield this CDR3. The chain has TRBV7-2 and TRBJ2-7, with 9 bases aligning to TRBD2. The junction had 1 base not matched to a gene; V was cut back by 1 base and J by 0 bases. This CDR3 contains 15 residues. Germline assignment: CDR1 SGHTA and CDR2 FQGNSA. The CDR3 loop reads CASSLGSGSSYEQYF. As DNA, the CDR3 is TGTGCCAGCAGCTTAGGTAGCGGGAGCTCCTACGAGCAGTACTTC.

The V gene is TRBV19, the J gene TRBJ2-2; D gene ambiguous. V was clipped by 3 bases and J by 2 bases, with 10 bases between them. Looked up from germline, CDR1 is LNHDA and CDR2 is SQIVND (reference sequence). This CDR3 has 15 residues. The CDR3 DNA sequence: TGTGCCAGTAGTATGAGGCTCTTAAACACCGGGGAGCTGTTTTTT. Protein sequence: CASSMRLLNTGELFF.

The genes are TRBV11-2 and TRBJ2-1; the match to TRBD2 covers 9 bases. This CDR3 is 15 amino acids long. The germline gives CDR1 SGHAT, CDR2 FQNNGV. V dropped 5 bases and J dropped 7; count of bases not matched to a gene: 9. The CDR3 protein is CASSPASGILNEQFF. CDR3 sequence (DNA): TGTGCCAGCAGCCCGGCTAGCGGGATTTTAAATGAGCAGTTCTTC.

The rearrangement joins TRBV19 to TRBJ1-2; D remains unclear. Germline CDR1 LNHDA, CDR2 SQIVND (reference sequence). Trimming removed 2 bases from V and 8 bases from J, with 12 bases in between. There are 13 residues in the CDR3. The chain's CDR3 is CASSISGNAGYTF. In DNA, the CDR3 is TGTGCCAGTAGTATAAGCGGCAACGCCGGCTACACCTTC.

V usage is TRBV10-3 and J usage is TRBJ1-2, with D possibly matching TRBD1 (6 bases). CDR3 size: 16 residues. V was trimmed by 0 bases and J by 8 bases, leaving 19 bases between them. Per the germline V gene, CDR1 is ENHRY and CDR2 is SYGVKD. The CDR3 loop reads CAISESSYGSGAGYTF. The CDR3 DNA sequence: TGTGCCATCAGTGAGTCGTCTTACGGCTCAGGGGCAGGCTACACCTTC.

This rearrangement joins TRBV10-3 to TRBJ2-7; perhaps TRBD1 as D (6 bases). This CDR3 is built from 15 residues. Trimming cost V 0 bases and J 1 base, with 10 bases left between them. CDR1 is ENHRY, CDR2 SYGVKD, per germline. The CDR3 nucleotides are TGTGCCATCAGTGAGTCAAGGGACATTTCCTACGAGCAGTACTTC. Residues: CAISESRDISYEQYF.

The sample holds one count of this clone. The chain has TRBV5-1 and TRBJ2-7; 10 nucleotides align to TRBD2. The CDR3 is 17 amino acids. Germline trimming cut 0 bases from V and 2 bases from J; bases unmatched to any gene: 8. Looked up from germline, CDR1 is SGHRS and CDR2 is YFSETQ. The CDR3 is CASSLAPSGSTTYEQYF. CDR3 nucleotides: TGCGCCAGCAGCTTGGCCCCTAGCGGGAGTACAACCTACGAGCAGTACTTC.

The rearrangement uses TRBV5-1 and TRBJ1-6; 7 bases are shared with TRBD1. Germline V gene sequence: CDR1 SGHRS, CDR2 YFSETQ. J gave up 10 bases and V 0 bases, and 10 bases lay outside the gene matches. The CDR3 runs to 16 residues. CDR3 bases: TGCGCCAGCAGCTTGGCCCAGGACAGGTCGTCATCACCCCTCCACTTT. The encoded protein is CASSLAQDRSSSPLHF. The full variable domain, in which reference TRBV5-1 and TRBJ1-6 provide the parts outside the CDR3, is KAGVTQTPRYLIKTRGQQVTLSCSPISGHRSVSWYQQTPGQGLQFLFEYFSETQRNKGNFPGRFSGRQFSNSRSEMNVSTLELGDSALYLCASSLAQDRSSSPLHFGNGTRLTVT.

The chain carries TRBV11-2 and TRBJ2-3; tentatively, D is TRBD2 (6 bases). The CDR3 length is 14 residues. V was pared by 1 base and J by 4 bases, with 9 bases between. Germline V gives CDR1 SGHAT, CDR2 FQNNGV. The CDR3 bases are TGTGCCAGCAGCTTAGTGGAGGGATCAGATACGCAGTATTTT. Protein: CASSLVEGSDTQYF.